One and the same sample provided the 18 T cell receptor beta chains below, sequenced in a study of T cell repertoires in cytomegalovirus infection. These TCRs' antigens remain unknown. TCRdb recomputed calls from the reads with MiXCR, one row per CDR3 protein. Of fewer than 850,000 distinct CDR3 sequences listed, around 29% were seen once; the top ten hold around 14%. This material consisted of cultured CD8+ T cells from PBMCs, taken from culture after CMV antigen stimulation. These receptors all come from a human donor in good health (CMV status not recorded). Some clones in this sample may be carry-over from other donors' samples.

This clonotype has a handful of counts. The chain uses TRBV27 and TRBJ1-2; D ambiguous. This CDR3 is 15 amino acids long. The V end lost 5 bases, the J end lost 2 bases, and 15 bases lay between the germline ends. CDR1 and CDR2 from the germline V gene are MNHEY and SMNVEV (reference sequence). This CDR3 reads CASSPTETPNYGYTF. CDR3 sequence (DNA): TGTGCCAGCAGTCCGACGGAGACACCCAACTATGGCTACACCTTC.

This clonotype turned up a few times. The chain links TRBV6-1 to TRBJ1-5; weak D call: TRBD1 (5 bases). The V end lost 2 bases, the J end lost 6 bases, and 14 bases lay between the germline ends. Per germline, CDR1 MNHNS and CDR2 SASEGT. The CDR3 has 15 amino acids. CDR3 in DNA: TGTGCCAGCAGTGAATGGGGGGAGTCAGGTCAGCCCCAGCATTTT. Translating it yields CASSEWGESGQPQHF.

The CDR3 region has the DNA TGTGCCAGCAGCTACATGTACGGGGACGGGCGCACAGATACGCAGTATTTT. Amino acid sequence: CASSYMYGDGRTDTQYF. The V and J genes are TRBV11-3 and TRBJ2-3; D may correspond to TRBD1 or TRBD2 (5 bases each). This CDR3 spans 17 amino acids. Per the germline V gene, CDR1 is SGHNT and CDR2 is YENEEA. V shed 4 bases and J shed 1 base, with 18 bases lying between them.

This clonotype was seen more than once but under ten times. The chain carries TRBV29-1 and TRBJ1-5, with TRBD1 as a possible D gene (6 bases). V lost 0 bases to trimming and J lost 1 base, with 7 bases between them. The CDR3 loop spans 14 amino acids. Germline lookup yields CDR1 SQVTM and CDR2 ANQGSEA. DNA for the CDR3: TGCAGCGTTGAAGAACAGGGCAGCAATCAGCCCCAGCATTTT. Amino acids: CSVEEQGSNQPQHF.

Concerning this clonotype: This may be a read error, as it is one base from a much larger clone. V usage is TRBV7-2 and J usage is TRBJ2-5; D gene unclear. CDR3 size: 14 residues. Trimming stripped 5 bases from V and 0 bases from J, with 10 bases between. CDR1 and CDR2 from the germline V gene are SGHTA and FQGNSA. CDR3 bases: TGTGCCAGCAGCCCTCGCAGCAACCAAGAGACCCAGTACTTC. It translates to CASSPRSNQETQYF.

This clonotype was counted between two and nine times. CDR3 sequence reads: CASSQESSTGTSYGYTF. CDR3 nucleotide sequence: TGCGCCAGCAGCCAAGAATCGTCGACAGGGACTAGCTATGGCTACACCTTC. The genes are TRBV4-3 and TRBJ1-2; TRBD1 aligns across 7 bases. V gave up 0 bases and J gave up 4 bases; unmatched junction bases: 11. This CDR3 spans 17 amino acids. Per the germline V gene, CDR1 is LGHNA and CDR2 is YSLEER.

The chain is built from TRBV6-1 and TRBJ1-6; D gene uncertain. Trimming removed 8 bases at V and 7 bases at J, with 9 bases between. The CDR3 spans 12 residues. Germline loops: CDR1 MNHNS, CDR2 SASEGT. The CDR3 region is CASGGSNSPLHF. In DNA, the CDR3 is TGTGCCAGCGGCGGCAGCAATTCACCCCTCCACTTT.

The V and J genes are TRBV7-2 and TRBJ2-7, with D unclear. V was trimmed by 5 bases and J by 3 bases, leaving 11 bases between them. This CDR3 is 13 amino acids long. CDR1 is SGHTA, CDR2 FQGNSA, per germline. The CDR3 DNA follows: TGTGCCAGCAGCACGACAACAAGCTACGAGCAGTACGTC. As protein: CASSTTTSYEQYV.

The gene calls are TRBV7-6 and TRBJ2-7; D gene uncertain. Germline V gene data show CDR1 as SGHVS and CDR2 as FNYEAQ. This CDR3 has 14 residues. V was trimmed by 3 bases and J by 0 bases, leaving 9 bases between them. Written as DNA, the CDR3 is TGTGCCAGCAGCTTGAAGGAGAGCTCCTACGAGCAGTACTTC. Protein: CASSLKESSYEQYF.

The genes are TRBV5-4 and TRBJ1-2; 11 nucleotides agree with TRBD1. V shed 5 bases and J 7 bases; nucleotides not matched to a gene: 10. Per the germline V gene, CDR1 is SGHNT and CDR2 is YYREEE (reference sequence). The CDR3 extends over 15 amino acids. As DNA, the CDR3 is TGTGCCAGCAGTCCGCCAGGACAGGGGGCGCCTGGCTACACCTTC. This translates into CASSPPGQGAPGYTF. Based on the CDR3 plus reference TRBV5-4 and TRBJ1-2, the full variable domain is ETGVTQSPTHLIKTRGQQVTLRCSSQSGHNTVSWYQQALGQGPQFIFQYYREEENGRGNFPPRFSGLQFPNYSSELNVNALELDDSALYLCASSPPGQGAPGYTFGSGTRLTVV.

The CDR3 DNA is TGTGCCAGCTTGGCGGTCATGAACACCGGGGAGCTGTTTTTT. Amino acid sequence: CASLAVMNTGELFF. The chain couples TRBV6-5 to TRBJ2-2, with D uncertain. Looked up from germline, CDR1 is MNHEY and CDR2 is SVGAGI. The V end lost 8 bases, the J end lost 1 base, and 11 bases lay between the germline ends. The CDR3 covers 14 residues.

The chain combines TRBV6-6 with TRBJ1-5; D is perhaps TRBD1 (5 bases). Trimming shortened V by 5 bases and J by 2 bases, and 13 bases separated the two germline ends. Germline loops: CDR1 MNHNY, CDR2 SVGAGI (reference sequence). The CDR3 runs to 15 residues. The CDR3 region has the DNA TGTGCCAGCAGTGTACAAAGGGGAGGCAATCAGCCCCAGCATTTT. Protein: CASSVQRGGNQPQHF.

This clonotype appeared a few times. J is TRBJ2-5 and V is TRBV19, with D unclear. The CDR3 covers 16 residues. The germline V gene has CDR1 LNHDA and CDR2 SQIVND (reference sequence). V was pared by 3 bases and J by 3 bases, with 17 bases between. The CDR3, as DNA: TGTGCCAGTAGTATCTACTTCGGGCAGGACGAAGAGACCCAGTACTTC. Translating it yields CASSIYFGQDEETQYF.

There are a few counts of this clonotype. V gene TRBV19 combines with J gene TRBJ1-2, with D unclear. Trimming cost V 1 base and J 4 bases, with 16 bases left between them. This CDR3 comprises 16 residues. The germline CDR1 and CDR2 sequences are LNHDA and SQIVND (reference sequence). The CDR3 region has the DNA TGTGCCAGTAGTATAGCGGCTCGGCCGACCAGCTATGGCTACACCTTC. It translates to CASSIAARPTSYGYTF. Full variable domain (remainder filled in from reference TRBV19 and TRBJ1-2): DGGITQSPKYLFRKEGQNVTLSCEQNLNHDAMYWYRQDPGQGLRLIYYSQIVNDFQKGDIAEGYSVSREKKESFPLTVTSAQKNPTAFYLCASSIAARPTSYGYTFGSGTRLTVV.

This chain uses TRBV6-5 with TRBJ2-7, with 9 bases fitting TRBD1. The CDR3 length is 15 residues. Germline loops: CDR1 MNHEY, CDR2 SVGAGI. J lost 7 bases, V lost 0 bases, and 7 bases had no gene match. CDR3 DNA: TGTGCCAGCAGTTACTCGAAACAGGGGGCGAAGGAGCAGTACTTC. It yields the protein CASSYSKQGAKEQYF.

The V call is TRBV15, the J call TRBJ2-3, with D unclear. The CDR3 is made up of 17 amino acids. The V end was cut by 5 bases, the J end by 2 bases, with 20 bases between. The germline gives CDR1 LNHNV, CDR2 YYDKDF (reference sequence). CDR3 in DNA: TGTGCCACCAGCGGAGCCGACTCCTACCGTCCCACAGATACGCAGTATTTT. Amino acid sequence: CATSGADSYRPTDTQYF.

This clonotype was seen many times. In DNA form, the CDR3 reads TGTGCCAGCACCCATGGGCTAGCGGGGGCCTACAATGAGCAGTTCTTC. The encoded protein is CASTHGLAGAYNEQFF. The chain uses TRBV12-3 or TRBV12-4 and TRBJ2-1; 10 bases are shared with TRBD2. Trimming cost V 7 bases and J 2 bases; bases outside gene matches: 8. The CDR3 extends over 16 amino acids.

The chain couples TRBV5-1 to TRBJ2-7, with D perhaps TRBD1 or TRBD2 (5 bases each). Germline-derived CDR1 and CDR2 are SGHRS and YFSETQ. Trimming took off 0 bases at V and 0 bases at J, with 10 bases between the two ends. This CDR3 is 15 amino acids long. For the CDR3, the DNA is TGCGCCAGCAGCTTGGCCCAGGGACCCTCCTACGAGCAGTACTTC. It is translated as CASSLAQGPSYEQYF.